This is a list of T cell receptor beta chains from one sample in a study of T cells in localized non-small cell lung cancer. Profiling relied on immunoSEQ multiplex PCR, and the TCRdb table lists in-frame clones only, not all of them. This repertoire shows 2,500 to 3,500 clones, approximately 18% found once; its top ten account for 9% to 15%. The input for sequencing was lung tumor tissue, taken before any cancer treatment. Receptors originate from a man aged 40-75 years with stage I lung adenocarcinoma. CDR3s include the opening cysteine and the closing phenylalanine or tryptophan. Fields, in order: D gene, V gene, J gene, clone size, CDR3 DNA, CDR3 protein. The D gene is left open where the match is weak. Not all rows give a size; the values are once, few, many and, for expanded clones, a class.

D gene: NA
V gene: TRBV29-1
J gene: TRBJ2-1
clone size: few
CDR3 DNA: TGCAGCGTTGTATCCGGTTTTAATGAGCAGTTCTTC
CDR3 protein: CSVVSGFNEQFF

D gene: NA
V gene: TRBV5-1
J gene: TRBJ2-3
clone size: NA
CDR3 DNA: TGCGCCAGCAGCTTGGGTCTAGCGACTCCCGGAGATACGCAGTATTTT
CDR3 protein: CASSLGLATPGDTQYF

D gene: NA
V gene: TRBV11-3
J gene: TRBJ1-1
clone size: many
CDR3 DNA: TGTGCCAGCAGCTTTAGCTGGGGCCCTAACACTGAAGCTTTCTTT
CDR3 protein: CASSFSWGPNTEAFF

D gene: NA
V gene: TRBV6-8
J gene: TRBJ1-4
clone size: NA
CDR3 DNA: TGTGCCAGCAGTATGGGGTACGGTAATGAAAAACTGTTTTTT
CDR3 protein: CASSMGYGNEKLFF

D gene: TRBD2
V gene: TRBV6-8
J gene: TRBJ2-3
clone size: medium-sized
CDR3 DNA: TGTGCCAGCAGTGATGCGGGAGGCACAGATACGCAGTATTTT
CDR3 protein: CASSDAGGTDTQYF

D gene: TRBD2
V gene: TRBV11-3
J gene: TRBJ2-1
clone size: few
CDR3 DNA: TGTGCCAGCAGCCGCATCCTCGCCGGGACTAGCGGGAGCTCCTACAATGAGCAGTTCTTC
CDR3 protein: CASSRILAGTSGSSYNEQFF

D gene: NA
V gene: TRBV9
J gene: TRBJ1-1
clone size: NA
CDR3 DNA: TGTGCCAGCAGTCGAGTCCCCAGGGTGGGCACTGAAGCTTTCTTT
CDR3 protein: CASSRVPRVGTEAFF

D gene: NA
V gene: TRBV19
J gene: TRBJ1-1
clone size: few
CDR3 DNA: TGTGCCAGTAGTAACCGGGGATTGAACACTGAAGCTTTCTTT
CDR3 protein: CASSNRGLNTEAFF

D gene: TRBD2
V gene: TRBV12-5
J gene: TRBJ2-3
clone size: few
CDR3 DNA: TGTGCTAGTGGCCCCGGGACTAGCTCCGAAGATACGCAGTATTTT
CDR3 protein: CASGPGTSSEDTQYF

D gene: NA
V gene: TRBV11-3
J gene: TRBJ2-4
clone size: NA
CDR3 DNA: TGTGCCAGCACCCTTTCGGGGGGCAGGGGCAAAAACATTCAGTACTTC
CDR3 protein: CASTLSGGRGKNIQYF

D gene: NA
V gene: TRBV5-1
J gene: TRBJ2-1
clone size: NA
CDR3 DNA: TGCGCCAGCAGCGTGGGACTTCCTCCTACCTACAATGAGCAGTTCTTC
CDR3 protein: CASSVGLPPTYNEQFF

D gene: NA
V gene: TRBV9
J gene: TRBJ2-3
clone size: NA
CDR3 DNA: TGTGCCAGCAGCGTCGGAGAGGCTAGCGGCACAGATACGCAGTATTTT
CDR3 protein: CASSVGEASGTDTQYF

D gene: NA
V gene: TRBV11-3
J gene: TRBJ2-5
clone size: few
CDR3 DNA: TGTGCCAGCAGCTTAGGAGGGAACCAAGAGACCCAGTACTTC
CDR3 protein: CASSLGGNQETQYF

D gene: TRBD1
V gene: TRBV15
J gene: TRBJ2-3
clone size: NA
CDR3 DNA: TGTGCCACCAGCAGAGATGGGGGACAGGGGTCAGATACGCAGTATTTT
CDR3 protein: CATSRDGGQGSDTQYF

D gene: TRBD1
V gene: TRBV25-1
J gene: TRBJ2-5
clone size: NA
CDR3 DNA: TGTGCCAGCAGTGAATATGGGACAGCACAAGAGACCCAGTACTTC
CDR3 protein: CASSEYGTAQETQYF

D gene: NA
V gene: TRBV6-8
J gene: TRBJ1-1
clone size: NA
CDR3 DNA: TGTGCCAGCAGAACAGGAGCCACTGAAGCTTTCTTT
CDR3 protein: CASRTGATEAFF

D gene: NA
V gene: TRBV6-8
J gene: TRBJ1-1
clone size: NA
CDR3 DNA: TGTGCCAGCATGGGGACATCGGTCACTGAAGCTTTCTTT
CDR3 protein: CASMGTSVTEAFF

D gene: NA
V gene: TRBV11-3
J gene: TRBJ2-7
clone size: NA
CDR3 DNA: TGTGCCAGCAGCTTAGAAGGAGGGACACCCCCGGTCGAGCAGTACTTC
CDR3 protein: CASSLEGGTPPVEQYF

D gene: NA
V gene: TRBV11-3
J gene: TRBJ1-5
clone size: medium-sized
CDR3 DNA: TGTGCCAGCAGCTTAGAACGGTGGCGCCTCAATCAGCCCCAGCATTTT
CDR3 protein: CASSLERWRLNQPQHF

D gene: NA
V gene: TRBV7-2
J gene: TRBJ2-7
clone size: NA
CDR3 DNA: TGTGCCAGCAGGGGGGGAGGTGGATACGAGCAGTACTTC
CDR3 protein: CASRGGGGYEQYF

D gene: TRBD2
V gene: TRBV6-8
J gene: TRBJ2-1
clone size: few
CDR3 DNA: TGTGCCAGCAGTTACCGTAGCGGGAGCTCCTACAATGAGCAGTTCTTC
CDR3 protein: CASSYRSGSSYNEQFF

D gene: TRBD2
V gene: TRBV14
J gene: TRBJ2-2
clone size: NA
CDR3 DNA: TGTGCCAGCAGCCAAGCTCCTAGCGGGATGGGCGGGGAGCTGTTTTTT
CDR3 protein: CASSQAPSGMGGELFF

D gene: TRBD1
V gene: TRBV11-3
J gene: TRBJ1-1
clone size: medium-sized
CDR3 DNA: TGTGCCAGCAGGCCCGCGACAGGGCTGAGTAATGAAGCTTTCTTT
CDR3 protein: CASRPATGLSNEAFF

D gene: NA
V gene: TRBV30
J gene: TRBJ2-7
clone size: NA
CDR3 DNA: TGTGCCTGGAGTAGGGGGACATCTGCTTTCGAGCAGTACTTC
CDR3 protein: CAWSRGTSAFEQYF

D gene: NA
V gene: TRBV6-8
J gene: TRBJ1-1
clone size: few
CDR3 DNA: TGTGCCAGCAGTTACTCTCGTAAAGGGAACACTGAAGCTTTCTTT
CDR3 protein: CASSYSRKGNTEAFF

D gene: TRBD2
V gene: TRBV6-8
J gene: TRBJ2-4
clone size: few
CDR3 DNA: TGTGCCAGCAGTAGCGGGGGGGCCCAGGAAAACATTCAGTACTTC
CDR3 protein: CASSSGGAQENIQYF

D gene: NA
V gene: TRBV10-2
J gene: TRBJ1-1
clone size: NA
CDR3 DNA: TGCGCCAGCAGTGAGAACAGGAACACTGAAGCTTTCTTT
CDR3 protein: CASSENRNTEAFF

D gene: NA
V gene: TRBV11-3
J gene: TRBJ2-5
clone size: NA
CDR3 DNA: TGTGCCAGCAGCTTACCTCTAAGTCTATCCTGGGGGCCCGGCCAAGAGACCCAGTACTTC
CDR3 protein: CASSLPLSLSWGPGQETQYF

D gene: TRBD2
V gene: TRBV15
J gene: TRBJ2-3
clone size: large
CDR3 DNA: TGTGCCACCAGCAGGGGACTAGCGGACTCCACAGATACGCAGTATTTT
CDR3 protein: CATSRGLADSTDTQYF

D gene: NA
V gene: TRBV19
J gene: TRBJ2-5
clone size: few
CDR3 DNA: TGTGCCAGTAGTAGGGAGATGTACCAAGAGACCCAGTACTTC
CDR3 protein: CASSREMYQETQYF

D gene: TRBD1
V gene: TRBV19
J gene: TRBJ1-6
clone size: NA
CDR3 DNA: TGTGCCAGTCAGGGACAGGGATTTTCACCCCTCCACTTT
CDR3 protein: CASQGQGFSPLHF

D gene: NA
V gene: TRBV6-8
J gene: TRBJ1-2
clone size: few
CDR3 DNA: TGTGCCAGCAGTGACCAAGAGGGTTGGTCTGGCTACACCTTC
CDR3 protein: CASSDQEGWSGYTF

D gene: TRBD1
V gene: TRBV7-2
J gene: TRBJ1-1
clone size: NA
CDR3 DNA: TGTGCCAGCAGGCTGACAGGGGGCCCTGAAGCTTTCTTT
CDR3 protein: CASRLTGGPEAFF

D gene: TRBD1
V gene: TRBV18
J gene: TRBJ1-2
clone size: few
CDR3 DNA: TGTGCCAGCTCTACAGGGGCGCCTGGCTACACCTTC
CDR3 protein: CASSTGAPGYTF

D gene: TRBD1
V gene: TRBV6-7
J gene: TRBJ1-4
clone size: medium-sized
CDR3 DNA: TGTGCCAGCAGACAGGGGGAAAAACTGTTTTTT
CDR3 protein: CASRQGEKLFF

D gene: TRBD2
V gene: TRBV6-8
J gene: TRBJ2-1
clone size: medium-sized
CDR3 DNA: TGTGCCAGCACCCCGAGCGGGGGGAATAACAATGAGCAGTTCTTC
CDR3 protein: CASTPSGGNNNEQFF

D gene: TRBD2
V gene: TRBV6-8
J gene: TRBJ2-3
clone size: NA
CDR3 DNA: TGTGCCATCAGAGGACTAGCCGGAGATACGCAGTATTTT
CDR3 protein: CAIRGLAGDTQYF

D gene: NA
V gene: TRBV9
J gene: TRBJ1-6
clone size: few
CDR3 DNA: TGTGCCAGCAGGTCGAGCTCCTATAATTCACCCCTCCACTTT
CDR3 protein: CASRSSSYNSPLHF

D gene: TRBD2
V gene: TRBV25-1
J gene: TRBJ2-3
clone size: NA
CDR3 DNA: TGTGCCAGCAGTGAAGGCGGGGGGGGCCCAGATACGCAGTATTTT
CDR3 protein: CASSEGGGGPDTQYF

D gene: NA
V gene: TRBV6-8
J gene: TRBJ2-7
clone size: medium-sized
CDR3 DNA: TGTGCCAGCAGTTACCGTGGACAACTAAACTACGAGCAGTACTTC
CDR3 protein: CASSYRGQLNYEQYF

D gene: NA
V gene: TRBV5-1
J gene: TRBJ1-2
clone size: few
CDR3 DNA: TGCGCCAGCAGCCCCAGGGCAGGGGAGGATGGCTACACCTTC
CDR3 protein: CASSPRAGEDGYTF

D gene: TRBD1
V gene: TRBV9
J gene: TRBJ2-5
clone size: few
CDR3 DNA: TGTGCCAGCTTGACAGGGCCCGGAGAGACCCAGTACTTC
CDR3 protein: CASLTGPGETQYF

D gene: NA
V gene: TRBV11-3
J gene: TRBJ1-3
clone size: large
CDR3 DNA: TGTGCCAGCAGCTTGGAAGGAAACAGTAGGACCCCCATATATTTT
CDR3 protein: CASSLEGNSRTPIYF

D gene: NA
V gene: TRBV6-7
J gene: TRBJ1-2
clone size: NA
CDR3 DNA: TGTGCCAGCAACAGAGCCTATGGCTACACCTTC
CDR3 protein: CASNRAYGYTF

D gene: TRBD2
V gene: TRBV18
J gene: TRBJ2-7
clone size: NA
CDR3 DNA: TGTGCCAGCTCACCACCCTCACTAGCGGGAGGAGACGAGCAGTACTTC
CDR3 protein: CASSPPSLAGGDEQYF

D gene: TRBD2
V gene: TRBV11-3
J gene: TRBJ2-3
clone size: NA
CDR3 DNA: TGTGCCAGCAGCTTGGGGCTAGCGGGGAGAGATACGCAGTATTTT
CDR3 protein: CASSLGLAGRDTQYF

D gene: NA
V gene: TRBV30
J gene: TRBJ2-1
clone size: NA
CDR3 DNA: TGTGCCTGGATATGGGGCGGTTACAATGAGCAGTTCTTC
CDR3 protein: CAWIWGGYNEQFF

D gene: NA
V gene: TRBV6-8
J gene: TRBJ2-7
clone size: medium-sized
CDR3 DNA: TGTGCCACCACCGGCGGAGGGGATTCCTACGAGCAGTACTTC
CDR3 protein: CATTGGGDSYEQYF

D gene: TRBD2
V gene: TRBV11-3
J gene: TRBJ2-3
clone size: NA
CDR3 DNA: TGTGCCAGCAGCCCCCCCGGGACTACCACAGATACGCAGTATTTT
CDR3 protein: CASSPPGTTTDTQYF

D gene: NA
V gene: TRBV19
J gene: TRBJ1-5
clone size: NA
CDR3 DNA: TGTGCCAGTAGCGCCTTAGAAGGAAGTCAGCCCCAGCATTTT
CDR3 protein: CASSALEGSQPQHF

D gene: NA
V gene: TRBV2
J gene: TRBJ2-5
clone size: few
CDR3 DNA: TGTGCCAGCAGTGATGGCAGGGTGGGGGAGACCCAGTACTTC
CDR3 protein: CASSDGRVGETQYF

D gene: NA
V gene: TRBV6-1
J gene: TRBJ1-1
clone size: few
CDR3 DNA: TGTGCCAGCAGTGAAGGCGAGGGTTCGGGGGCTGAAGCTTTCTTT
CDR3 protein: CASSEGEGSGAEAFF

D gene: NA
V gene: TRBV10-3
J gene: TRBJ1-4
clone size: few
CDR3 DNA: TGTGCCAGCCGGGGCGGGAGTGCAACTAATGAAAAACTGTTTTTT
CDR3 protein: CASRGGSATNEKLFF

D gene: NA
V gene: TRBV18
J gene: TRBJ1-4
clone size: NA
CDR3 DNA: TGTGCCAGCTCACCACAGAGCGGAGCTAATGAAAAACTGTTTTTT
CDR3 protein: CASSPQSGANEKLFF

D gene: TRBD2
V gene: TRBV25-1
J gene: TRBJ2-1
clone size: NA
CDR3 DNA: TGTGCCAGCCAGGGGGGACTAGCGGGAGGGAGCTCCTACAATGAGCAGTTCTTC
CDR3 protein: CASQGGLAGGSSYNEQFF